This TCR beta chain was recovered during a study of cytomegalovirus exposure and HLA in healthy donors. There are 16 residues in the CDR3. Germline V gene lookup returns CDR1 SGHRS and CDR2 YFSETQ. Trimming took 0 bases from V and 8 from J; bases not matched to a gene: 10. Measured with immunoSEQ multiplex PCR; TCRdb has only the in-frame clones, and not every one. The sample records 190,000 or so clones, 84% being singletons. Input material: PBMCs. J is TRBJ2-1 and V is TRBV5-1; TRBD2 matches 8 bases. The receptor was derived from a woman younger than 45 in good health and CMV-seropositive. The CDR3 DNA sequence: TGCGCCAGCAGCTTGGCGGGAGGGCCGGTTTTCGATGAGCAGTTCTTC. It is translated as CASSLAGGPVFDEQFF.